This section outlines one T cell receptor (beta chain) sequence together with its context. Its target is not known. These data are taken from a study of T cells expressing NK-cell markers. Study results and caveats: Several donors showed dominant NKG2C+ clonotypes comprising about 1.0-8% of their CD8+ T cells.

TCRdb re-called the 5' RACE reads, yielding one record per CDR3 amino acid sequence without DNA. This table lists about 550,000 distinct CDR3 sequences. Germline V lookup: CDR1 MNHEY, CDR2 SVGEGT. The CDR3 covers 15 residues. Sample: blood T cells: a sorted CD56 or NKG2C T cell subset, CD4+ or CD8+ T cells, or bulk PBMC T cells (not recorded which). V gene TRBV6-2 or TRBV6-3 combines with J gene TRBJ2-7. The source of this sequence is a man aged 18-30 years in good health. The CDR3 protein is CASSYSSQTFYEQYF.